This T cell receptor beta chain derives from a study of OX40 agonist ivuxolimab in advanced cancers. Study overall: The drug used for patients, ivuxolimab, was an agonistic anti-OX40 (CD134) antibody. Ivuxolimab was delivered to patients intravenously every 2 weeks at doses spanning 0.01 to 10 mg/kg. Treatment received earlier with anti-PD-1, anti-PD-L1 or anti-CTLA-4 agents was allowed, and around 36% had some.

Comment on this clone: What it binds is unknown.

Here immunoSEQ multiplex PCR was the method, and the copy in TCRdb shows in-frame clones only, minus some. The table shows about 76,000 clones, with 75% to 90% occurring only once. This CDR3 region has 13 residues. Germline V CDR1 and CDR2: SGDLS, YYNGEE. Trimming stripped 1 base from V and 9 bases from J, with 11 bases between. Study-level results: No antigen was identified for the clonally expanded peripheral T cells.

The V gene is TRBV9, the J gene TRBJ2-1; perhaps D is TRBD1 or TRBD2 (5 bases each). This clonotype was sampled from an adult with an advanced solid tumor such as melanoma, head and neck, liver or kidney cancer. The source was CD4+ or CD8+ T cells sorted from blood, collected in a trial of the OX40 agonist ivuxolimab. The DNA of the CDR3 is TGTGCCAGCAGCGTATTCCAGAGGGGTGAGCAGTTCTTC. It encodes CASSVFQRGEQFF.